This TCR beta chain appears in the sequencing data of a study of blood T cell repertoires in COVID-19 (TCRdb year 2020). In terms of the full investigation: Samples from collaborators originated in the United States, Italy and Spain and spanned both the acute and convalescent phases of COVID-19. The prospective study material was composed of cDNA or gDNA derived from T cells, B-cell-depleted T cells, or PBMCs. Subjects who had been exposed to COVID-19, were actively infected with it, or had recovered from it provided the deeply sampled blood TCRbeta repertoires that made up the dataset. The repertoires were released in a freely available public database meant as a resource for research on the immune response to SARS-CoV-2. The samples were drawn from two sources: the first 160 participants of the ongoing ImmuneRACE study, and fewer than 1,500 subjects contributed by 6 global collaborators. The sample metadata nearly always contained a de-identified subject ID, COVID-19 status, age in years and sex. HLA class I and class II types, where available, came from metadata supplied by the sample provider rather than from assay-based typing.

Study-level results and caveats: The quantity of clinical and demographic metadata differed by source and by participant and was supplied without curation.

The immunoSEQ Assay, a bias-controlled multiplex PCR, was used to amplify TCRbeta CDR3 regions from genomic DNA. On the study's bioinformatics: The number of nucleated cells in each sample was estimated by amplification of reference gene primers within the assay. Sequence reads were collapsed and filtered to measure the absolute abundance of every unique TCRbeta CDR3 rearrangement. For each sample, productive Simpson clonality was calculated as the square root of Simpson's diversity index across productive rearrangements. TCRdb's version of the immuneACCESS table is confined to in-frame rearrangements and falls short of the full clone set. An unresolved V gene accounts for under half of the shortfall where checked; the remainder is of unknown origin. D and trimming come from the DNA, and the V and J calls and clone size come from that table. The sample contains 190,000 or so clones, approximately 87% of them found a single time. The ten largest clones capture 0.8% to 1% of the sample.

The CDR3 starts with the cysteine, ends with the phenylalanine, and has 14 residues. Just CDR3 DNA is preserved here, 42 bases in frame from base 1. Trimming takes 6 bases off V and 8 bases off J; junction bases not matched to a gene: 6. As encoded in the germline V gene, CDR1 is MNHNS while CDR2 is SASEGT. As regards this clone: Its antigen is still unknown. One base away there is no much larger clone; base qualities are not given.

A second Seattle source provided samples from volunteer blood donors who had recovered from COVID-19. The collaborating institutions used their own protocols to collect whole blood in K2EDTA tubes. Collaborator samples were shipped for TCRbeta analysis as frozen whole blood, isolated PBMCs, or DNA extracted from either sample type. The specimen was peripheral blood. The clonotype was recovered from a woman aged 18-29 years who had recovered from COVID-19. The chain couples TRBV6-1 to TRBJ1-4, with TRBD1 matching 10 junction bases. The DNA reads TGTGCCAGCAGCCTGGACAGGGGGATCGAAAAACTGTTTTTT. Its amino acids are CASSLDRGIEKLFF.